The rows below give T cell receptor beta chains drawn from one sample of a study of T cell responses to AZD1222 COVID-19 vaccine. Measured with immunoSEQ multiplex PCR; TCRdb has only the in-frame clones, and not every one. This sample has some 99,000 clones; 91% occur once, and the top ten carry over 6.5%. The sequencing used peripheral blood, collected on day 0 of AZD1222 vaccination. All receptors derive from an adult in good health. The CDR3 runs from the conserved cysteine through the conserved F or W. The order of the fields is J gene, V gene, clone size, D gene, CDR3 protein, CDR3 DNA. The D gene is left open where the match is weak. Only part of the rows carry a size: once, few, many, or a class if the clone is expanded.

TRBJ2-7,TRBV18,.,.,CASSRAQFSYEQYF,TGTGCCAGCTCACGAGCACAGTTCTCCTACGAGCAGTACTTC
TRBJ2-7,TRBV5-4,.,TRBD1,CASSLGARGLSEQYF,TGTGCCAGCAGCTTAGGGGCCAGGGGGCTTAGCGAGCAGTACTTC
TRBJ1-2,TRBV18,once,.,CASSPSPGVDYGYTF,TGTGCCAGCTCACCAAGTCCAGGGGTGGACTATGGCTACACCTTC
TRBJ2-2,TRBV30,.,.,CAWSYGPLPGELFF,TGTGCCTGGAGTTACGGGCCGCTCCCCGGGGAGCTGTTTTTT
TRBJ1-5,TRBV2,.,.,CASSPFLNQPQHF,TGTGCCAGCAGTCCGTTCCTCAATCAGCCCCAGCATTTT
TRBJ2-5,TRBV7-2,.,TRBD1,CASSLFNRGQETQYF,TGTGCCAGCAGCTTATTTAACAGGGGCCAAGAGACCCAGTACTTC
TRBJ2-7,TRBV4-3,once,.,CASSQDWGAGSYEQYF,TGCGCCAGCAGCCAAGATTGGGGGGCAGGCTCCTACGAGCAGTACTTC
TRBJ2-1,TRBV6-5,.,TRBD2,CASTVAGIGQFF,TGTGCCAGCACGGTAGCGGGAATAGGGCAGTTCTTC
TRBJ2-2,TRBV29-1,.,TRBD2,CSGGLAGLTGELFF,TGCAGTGGGGGACTAGCGGGGCTCACCGGGGAGCTGTTTTTT
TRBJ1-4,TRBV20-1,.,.,CSAPVIEKLFF,TGCAGTGCTCCCGTTATTGAAAAACTGTTTTTT
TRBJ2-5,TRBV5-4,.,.,CASSFEALATQYF,TGTGCCAGCAGCTTTGAGGCGTTGGCGACCCAGTACTTC
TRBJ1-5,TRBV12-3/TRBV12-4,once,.,CASSSDVSQPQHF,TGTGCCAGCAGTTCTGACGTGTCTCAGCCCCAGCATTTT